Following are 23 T cell receptor beta chains from one sample sequenced in a study of CD8+ T cells in alopecia areata. TCR sequencing used cDNA made by reverse transcription of extracted RNA. TCRdb keeps only in-frame clones here, not all; method: immunoSEQ multiplex PCR. The sample has 150,000 to 200,000 clones; around 64% are singletons. As to treatment: oral pan-JAK inhibitor, 5-10 mg twice daily. The sequenced sample was CD4+ T cells sorted from blood, obtained around week 47, from a patient treated with tofacitinib. The receptor set was obtained from a human donor with alopecia areata.

The chain carries TRBV30 and TRBJ1-6; the D is unclear. The CDR3 contains 12 residues. Germline V gene lookup returns CDR1 GTSNPN and CDR2 SVGIG (reference sequence). V was shortened by 0 bases and J by 10 bases, with 7 bases between the two germline ends. The CDR3 nucleotides read TGTGCCTGGAGTGTTAACAAATCACCCCTCCACTTT. Protein sequence: CAWSVNKSPLHF.

V and J are TRBV7-2 and TRBJ1-5; unclear D gene. CDR1 is SGHTA, CDR2 FQGNSA, per germline. The germline V and J ends were trimmed by 2 bases and 6 bases, with 5 bases remaining between them. The CDR3 runs 12 residues. The CDR3 is CASSLMGQPQHF. DNA of the CDR3: TGTGCCAGCAGCTTAATGGGTCAGCCCCAGCATTTT. The variable domain in full, completed from reference TRBV7-2 and TRBJ1-5, reads GAGVSQSPSNKVTEKGKDVELRCDPISGHTALYWYRQSLGQGLEFLIYFQGNSAPDKSGLPSDRFSAERTGGSVSTLTIQRTQQEDSAVYLCASSLMGQPQHFGDGTRLSIL.

This clone has just one count. The chain has TRBV30 and TRBJ1-4; maybe TRBD1 (5 bases). Trimming stripped 0 bases from V and 2 bases from J, with 13 bases between. The CDR3 is 16 amino acids. CDR1 GTSNPN and CDR2 SVGIG come from the germline V gene (reference sequence). The CDR3 DNA follows: TGTGCCTGGAGTGTCCCTATGGGGGGGACTAATGAAAAACTGTTTTTT. This encodes CAWSVPMGGTNEKLFF.

J is TRBJ2-7 and V is TRBV30; no definite D call. From germline, CDR1 is GTSNPN and CDR2 SVGIG (reference sequence). CDR3 length: 14 amino acids. The V end lost 3 bases, the J end lost 0 bases, and 12 bases lay between the germline ends. The CDR3 spells CAWRSTLSSYEQYF. The CDR3 bases are TGTGCCTGGAGATCCACACTGAGCTCCTACGAGCAGTACTTC.

This clone has only a few counts. V gene TRBV7-3 combines with J gene TRBJ2-5; TRBD2 aligns across 10 bases. The CDR3 sequence is 14 residues long. Trimming took 4 bases from V and 5 from J; bases not matched to a gene: 4. Germline CDR1 and CDR2: SGHTA and FQGTGA. This CDR3 is CASSSAGGLETQYF. The CDR3 nucleotides read TGTGCCAGCAGCTCAGCGGGGGGGCTTGAGACCCAGTACTTC.

For this clone: This specimen includes other DNA sequences encoding the same CDR3. The rearrangement joins TRBV5-1 to TRBJ2-3; TRBD1 agrees at 9 bases. In germline, CDR1 is SGHRS, CDR2 YFSETQ. The V gene end was trimmed by 4 bases and the J gene end by 4 bases; junction bases not matched to a gene: 4. This CDR3 comprises 14 residues. For the CDR3, the DNA is TGCGCCAGCAGCCCCGGGACAGGGCCAGATACGCAGTATTTT. Protein product: CASSPGTGPDTQYF.

V is TRBV4-1 and J is TRBJ1-1, with no clear D. Germline loops: CDR1 MGHRA, CDR2 YSYEKL. The CDR3 spans 15 residues. Trimming stripped 0 bases from V and 3 bases from J, with 11 bases between. In DNA form, the CDR3 reads TGCGCCAGCAGCCAAGATACTAGGTTGGACACTGAAGCTTTCTTT. It yields the protein CASSQDTRLDTEAFF.

The chain joins TRBV15 to TRBJ1-2; TRBD1 might be the D (5 bases). V was trimmed by 2 bases and J by 6 bases, leaving 16 bases between them. The CDR3 is 15 amino acids. CDR1 and CDR2 from the germline V gene are LNHNV and YYDKDF (reference sequence). In nucleotides, the CDR3 is TGTGCCACCAGCAGAAGGACTCAAGGGGCCGATGGCTACACCTTC. Its protein product is CATSRRTQGADGYTF.

The genes are TRBV7-9 and TRBJ1-1; no clear D gene. Germline V gene lookup returns CDR1 SEHNR and CDR2 FQNEAQ (reference sequence). The V end lost 0 bases, the J end lost 8 bases, and 10 bases lay between the germline ends. The CDR3 runs to 13 residues. The CDR3 DNA follows: TGTGCCAGCAGCTTAGCGGATATAGGGGAAGCTTTCTTT. It yields the protein CASSLADIGEAFF.

This rearrangement joins TRBV7-2 to TRBJ2-2; D unresolved. The CDR3 consists of 15 residues. Germline assignment: CDR1 SGHTA and CDR2 FQGNSA. The ends were cut back, 2 bases at V and 2 bases at J, with 9 bases in the middle. The CDR3 is CASSLLVLNTGELFF. CDR3 DNA sequence: TGTGCCAGCAGCTTATTAGTACTTAACACCGGGGAGCTGTTTTTT.

The chain combines TRBV9 with TRBJ2-1, with 8 positions matching TRBD1. Germline V gives CDR1 SGDLS, CDR2 YYNGEE. The CDR3 runs to 15 residues. V dropped 3 bases and J dropped 6; count of bases not matched to a gene: 8. CDR3 region: CASSGGQALSNEQFF. CDR3 coding DNA: TGTGCCAGCAGCGGGGGACAGGCTCTTTCCAATGAGCAGTTCTTC. Full variable domain (outside the CDR3, taken from reference TRBV9 and TRBJ2-1): DSGVTQTPKHLITATGQRVTLRCSPRSGDLSVYWYQQSLDQGLQFLIQYYNGEERAKGNILERFSAQQFPDLHSELNLSSLELGDSALYFCASSGGQALSNEQFFGPGTRLTVL.

The V and J genes are TRBV30 and TRBJ2-7, with D hard to call. V was clipped by 0 bases and J by 2 bases, with 2 bases between them. The CDR3 is 11 residues long. CDR1 GTSNPN and CDR2 SVGIG come from the germline V gene (reference sequence). CDR3 DNA: TGTGCCTGGAGTGTCACCTACGAGCAGTACTTC. Encoded protein: CAWSVTYEQYF.

V usage is TRBV30 and J usage is TRBJ2-5; D unresolved. Germline-derived CDR1 and CDR2 are GTSNPN and SVGIG (reference sequence). The CDR3 has 11 residues. V was trimmed by 3 bases and J by 14 bases, leaving 16 bases between them. CDR3 nucleotides: TGTGCCTGGAGAGTAAGGTGGCTTATTTACTTC. Amino acids: CAWRVRWLIYF.

The rearrangement joins TRBV19 to TRBJ2-3; D gene unclear. This CDR3 region has 16 residues. Deletions cut 1 base from V and 6 bases from J, with 17 bases between. CDR1 is LNHDA, CDR2 SQIVND, per germline (reference sequence). The CDR3 here is CASSIGGPTGFDTQYF. CDR3 coding DNA: TGTGCCAGTAGTATAGGAGGACCCACTGGGTTTGATACGCAGTATTTT. Variable domain in full (rest from reference TRBV19 and TRBJ2-3): DGGITQSPKYLFRKEGQNVTLSCEQNLNHDAMYWYRQDPGQGLRLIYYSQIVNDFQKGDIAEGYSVSREKKESFPLTVTSAQKNPTAFYLCASSIGGPTGFDTQYFGPGTRLTVL.

The J gene is TRBJ2-5, the V gene TRBV7-2, with D possibly matching TRBD2 (6 bases). Deletions cut 5 bases from V and 2 bases from J, with 12 bases between. The germline gives CDR1 SGHTA, CDR2 FQGNSA. The CDR3 sequence is 14 residues long. The CDR3 spells CASSPRRGQETQYF. The CDR3 coding sequence is TGTGCCAGCAGCCCCAGGAGGGGTCAAGAGACCCAGTACTTC.

The chain combines TRBV25-1 with TRBJ2-1; D perhaps matches TRBD2 (7 bases). Germline CDR1 MGHDK, CDR2 SYGVNS. Trimming shortened V by 6 bases and J by 0 bases, and 15 bases separated the two germline ends. The CDR3 runs to 16 residues. CDR3 amino acids: CASRRGGISSYNEQFF. CDR3 DNA sequence: TGTGCCAGCAGGAGGGGGGGAATCAGCTCCTACAATGAGCAGTTCTTC.

The gene calls are TRBV5-1 and TRBJ2-7; D not resolved. Germline-derived CDR1 and CDR2 are SGHRS and YFSETQ. With 1 base removed from V and 2 bases from J, the gap between germline ends came to 7 bases. This CDR3 has 13 amino acids. For the CDR3, the DNA is TGCGCCAGCAGCTTGACGGACCCCTACGAGCAGTACTTC. This translates into CASSLTDPYEQYF. The full variable domain, completed using reference TRBV5-1 and TRBJ2-7, is KAGVTQTPRYLIKTRGQQVTLSCSPISGHRSVSWYQQTPGQGLQFLFEYFSETQRNKGNFPGRFSGRQFSNSRSEMNVSTLELGDSALYLCASSLTDPYEQYFGPGTRLTVT.

V gene TRBV18 combines with J gene TRBJ2-7; D perhaps matches TRBD1 (6 bases). CDR1 KGHSH and CDR2 LQKENI come from the germline V gene. The CDR3 is 14 amino acids. Trimming pared 5 bases from V and 2 bases from J, leaving 13 bases between. The CDR3 sequence: CASSVGQQAYEQYF. The CDR3 DNA is TGTGCCAGCTCAGTCGGACAGCAAGCCTACGAGCAGTACTTC. Together with reference TRBV18 and TRBJ2-7, the CDR3 gives the full variable domain: NAGVMQNPRHLVRRRGQEARLRCSPMKGHSHVYWYRQLPEEGLKFMVYLQKENIIDESGMPKERFSAEFPKEGPSILRIQQVVRGDSAAYFCASSVGQQAYEQYFGPGTRLTVT.

The chain employs TRBV29-1 and TRBJ1-5; the D gene is possibly TRBD1 (5 bases). V shed 6 bases and J shed 2 bases, with 17 bases lying between them. This CDR3 is built from 15 residues. Germline assignment: CDR1 SQVTM and CDR2 ANQGSEA. CDR3 nucleotide sequence: TGCAGCGTGATCGATACCGGGGGGGGCAATCAGCCCCAGCATTTT. It specifies CSVIDTGGGNQPQHF.

The chain employs TRBV6-5 and TRBJ2-1; 11 bases line up with TRBD2. V was pared by 2 bases and J by 8 bases, with 8 bases of the junction left unmatched. CDR1 is MNHEY, CDR2 SVGAGI, per germline. CDR3 size: 16 residues. CDR3 loop: CASSYRSGGAFDEQFF. The CDR3 nucleotides are TGTGCCAGCAGTTACCGTAGCGGGGGGGCCTTCGATGAGCAGTTCTTC.

This chain joins TRBV5-6 and TRBJ2-5; 11 positions agree with TRBD2. This CDR3 comprises 17 residues. V lost 0 bases to trimming and J lost 5 bases; unmatched junction nucleotides: 9. Germline CDR1 is SGHDT and CDR2 is YYEEEE. CDR3 amino acids: CASSLESLAGGLETQYF. The CDR3 DNA follows: TGTGCCAGCAGCTTGGAGTCGCTAGCGGGGGGTTTGGAGACCCAGTACTTC.

The chain has TRBV30 and TRBJ2-3; 8 bases fit TRBD2. With V trimmed by 4 bases and J by 6 bases, 6 bases remained unmatched. The CDR3 is 13 amino acids. Germline V lookup: CDR1 GTSNPN, CDR2 SVGIG (reference sequence). CDR3 residues: CAWTPGGRDTQYF. The DNA of the CDR3 is TGTGCCTGGACCCCGGGGGGGCGGGATACGCAGTATTTT. The whole variable domain, remainder taken from reference TRBV30 and TRBJ2-3, is SQTIHQWPATLVQPVGSPLSLECTVEGTSNPNLYWYRQAAGRGLQLLFYSVGIGQISSEVPQNLSASRPQDRQFILSSKKLLLSDSGFYLCAWTPGGRDTQYFGPGTRLTVL.

This clone came up once. The chain recombines TRBV4-1 with TRBJ1-2; 11 bases line up with TRBD1. The CDR3 covers 14 residues. Germline CDR1 and CDR2: MGHRA and YSYEKL. After removal of 6 bases from V and 8 bases from J, the junction contained 8 bases not matched to a gene. CDR3 sequence (DNA): TGCGCCAGCAGGGGACAGGGGGAGTTTTGGGGCTACACCTTC. Its protein is CASRGQGEFWGYTF.